Shown below are 17 T cell receptor beta chains from a single sample sequenced in a study of blood T cell repertoires in COVID-19. The table came from immunoSEQ multiplex PCR; TCRdb's copy has only in-frame clones and leaves some out. Of 150,000 to 200,000 clones in the sample, 88% were seen once. Material: peripheral blood. These receptors were collected from a human donor in a cohort sampled during active COVID-19.

This chain links TRBV10-3 with TRBJ1-2; TRBD1 agrees at 9 bases. J was trimmed by 8 bases and V by 0 bases; bases with no gene match: 13. The CDR3 extends over 17 amino acids. Per the germline V gene, CDR1 is ENHRY and CDR2 is SYGVKD. The CDR3 spells CAISESPTGGPERGYTF. The CDR3 region has the DNA TGTGCCATCAGTGAGTCGCCCACAGGGGGCCCCGAACGAGGCTACACCTTC.

The CDR3 here is CASSVNSNNSPLHF. The CDR3 nucleotides read TGTGCCAGCAGCGTAAATTCTAATAATTCACCCCTCCACTTT. The V call is TRBV7-2, the J call TRBJ1-6, with unresolved D. Germline V gives CDR1 SGHTA, CDR2 FQGNSA. This CDR3 has 14 residues. V was cut by 5 bases and J by 5 bases, with 10 bases left in between.

This clone was detected only a few times. The rearrangement links TRBV7-9 to TRBJ2-5, with D maybe TRBD2 (7 bases). The CDR3 extends over 14 amino acids. CDR1 and CDR2 from the germline V gene are SEHNR and FQNEAQ (reference sequence). V was trimmed by 4 bases and J by 9 bases, leaving 18 bases between them. This CDR3 is CASSSGGPTAAQYF. The CDR3 DNA reads TGTGCCAGCAGCTCCGGGGGGCCCACCGCGGCCCAGTACTTC. Full variable domain (rest looked up from reference TRBV7-9 and TRBJ2-5): DTGVSQNPRHKITKRGQNVTFRCDPISEHNRLYWYRQTLGQGPEFLTYFQNEAQLEKSRLLSDRFSAERPKGSFSTLEIQRTEQGDSAMYLCASSSGGPTAAQYFGPGTRLLVL.

The J gene is TRBJ1-2, the V gene TRBV11-1, with 7 positions matching TRBD1. J lost 7 bases, V lost 5 bases, and 10 bases had no gene match. CDR3 length equals 14 residues. CDR1 SGHAT and CDR2 FQDESV come from the germline V gene (reference sequence). This CDR3 reads CASSPGQDPLGYTF. In DNA form, the CDR3 reads TGTGCCAGCAGCCCAGGACAGGATCCACTTGGCTACACCTTC.

V and J are TRBV6-5 and TRBJ1-2; 12 nucleotides align to TRBD1. V gave up 6 bases and J gave up 8 bases; unmatched junction bases: 7. This CDR3 spans 14 amino acids. Germline values: CDR1 MNHEY, CDR2 SVGAGI. The CDR3 nucleotides read TGTGCCAGCAGACCGGGACAGGGGGCGGTGGGCTACACCTTC. This translates into CASRPGQGAVGYTF.

The chain couples TRBV6-6 to TRBJ1-2; TRBD1 agrees at 7 bases. Germline V gene sequence: CDR1 MNHNY, CDR2 SVGAGI (reference sequence). Trimming removed 0 bases from V and 5 bases from J; junction bases left unmatched: 3. The CDR3 length is 14 residues. CDR3 in amino acids: CASSYSGQIYGYTF. DNA of the CDR3: TGTGCCAGCAGTTACTCGGGACAGATTTATGGCTACACCTTC.

This clone was seen ten or more times. This chain links TRBV28 with TRBJ2-5; 7 bases agree with TRBD2. Germline V gives CDR1 MDHEN, CDR2 SYDVKM. The V gene end was trimmed by 5 bases and the J gene end by 9 bases; junction bases not matched to a gene: 9. CDR3 length equals 13 residues. The DNA for the CDR3 is TGTGCCAGCAGTCCAGGCCTAGCGGCGGCCCAGTACTTC. It specifies CASSPGLAAAQYF.

The V gene is TRBV28, the J gene TRBJ2-3; 10 bases align to TRBD2. The CDR3 contains 15 residues. CDR1 and CDR2 from the germline V gene are MDHEN and SYDVKM. After removal of 5 bases from V and 4 bases from J, the junction contained 6 bases not matched to a gene. CDR3 sequence reads: CASSIIAGGPDTQYF. CDR3 sequence (DNA): TGTGCCAGCAGTATTATAGCGGGAGGCCCAGATACGCAGTATTTT.

The chain has TRBV6-6 and TRBJ1-5; 8 bases align to TRBD1. Germline V gene lookup returns CDR1 MNHNY and CDR2 SVGAGI (reference sequence). With V trimmed by 4 bases and J by 5 bases, 4 bases remained unmatched. This CDR3 is built from 14 residues. The CDR3 sequence is CASSLDRDDQPQHF. CDR3 coding DNA: TGTGCCAGCAGTTTGGACAGGGACGATCAGCCCCAGCATTTT.

This clone was detected once. The CDR3 nucleotides read TGCAGCGTTGGAACAGGGATTTTCACTGAAGCTTTCTTT. Amino acid sequence: CSVGTGIFTEAFF. The V call is TRBV29-1, the J call TRBJ1-1; D might be TRBD1 (6 bases). CDR1 is SQVTM and CDR2 is ANQGSEA in the germline V gene. V lost 4 bases and J 4 bases, leaving 13 bases between the germline ends. There are 13 residues in the CDR3.

This sequence joins TRBV10-3 and TRBJ2-2; tentative D call: TRBD2 (5 bases). Germline-derived CDR1 and CDR2 are ENHRY and SYGVKD. Trimming removed 8 bases at V and 7 bases at J, with 11 bases between. The CDR3 consists of 12 residues. The CDR3 nucleotides read TGTGCCATCCCATCCGGGAACGGGGAGCTGTTTTTT. This gives the protein CAIPSGNGELFF.

The chain is built from TRBV12-5 and TRBJ2-3; TRBD1 matches 10 bases. This CDR3 is 15 amino acids long. V was clipped by 2 bases and J by 8 bases; unmatched bases: 7. Looked up from germline, CDR1 is LGHNT and CDR2 is FRNRAP. CDR3 sequence reads: CASGLSGTGASTQYF. DNA for the CDR3: TGTGCTAGTGGTTTGTCGGGGACAGGGGCTAGTACGCAGTATTTT.

The chain recombines TRBV10-3 with TRBJ2-1, with TRBD2 as a possible D gene (6 bases). Per the germline V gene, CDR1 is ENHRY and CDR2 is SYGVKD. V lost 9 bases, J lost 5 bases, and 11 bases lay in between. The CDR3 extends over 12 amino acids. CDR3 loop: CAIGRTDNEQFF. CDR3 DNA sequence: TGTGCCATTGGGAGGACGGACAATGAGCAGTTCTTC.

V usage is TRBV19 and J usage is TRBJ2-5; 7 bases fit TRBD1. CDR3 length equals 14 residues. After removal of 9 bases from V and 4 bases from J, the junction contained 11 bases not matched to a gene. From germline, CDR1 is LNHDA and CDR2 SQIVND (reference sequence). In DNA form, the CDR3 reads TGTGCCAGCAGTCCCCCTGACAGGGCAGAGACCCAGTACTTC. Translating it yields CASSPPDRAETQYF.

The rearrangement uses TRBV5-4 and TRBJ1-4; TRBD1 agrees at 9 bases. Per germline, CDR1 SGHNT and CDR2 YYREEE (reference sequence). This CDR3 spans 15 amino acids. J was trimmed by 7 bases and V by 4 bases; bases with no gene match: 8. CDR3 protein: CASSVPGTGPEKLFF. The CDR3 DNA is TGTGCCAGCAGCGTCCCCGGGACAGGGCCTGAAAAACTGTTTTTT.

The chain combines TRBV3-1 (or the pseudogene TRBV3-2) with TRBJ2-1, with 11 positions matching TRBD2. Germline V CDR1 and CDR2: LGHDT, YNNKEL (reference sequence). The CDR3 is 18 amino acids. The V and J ends lost 4 bases and 6 bases, in that order; junction bases with no gene match: 14. CDR3 DNA sequence: TGTGCCAGCAGCCGTCGCCTAGCGGGAGGTAAGGGGGGCAATGAGCAGTTCTTC. This codes for CASSRRLAGGKGGNEQFF.

The chain joins TRBV4-2 to TRBJ2-1; 9 bases match TRBD2. The length of the CDR3 is 17 residues. Germline-derived CDR1 and CDR2 are LGHNA and YNFKEQ. The trim removed 0 bases at V and 5 bases at J, leaving 8 bases unmatched. CDR3 nucleotide sequence: TGTGCCAGCAGCCAAGATTCAGCGGGAGGCCTTAACAATGAGCAGTTCTTC. This encodes CASSQDSAGGLNNEQFF.